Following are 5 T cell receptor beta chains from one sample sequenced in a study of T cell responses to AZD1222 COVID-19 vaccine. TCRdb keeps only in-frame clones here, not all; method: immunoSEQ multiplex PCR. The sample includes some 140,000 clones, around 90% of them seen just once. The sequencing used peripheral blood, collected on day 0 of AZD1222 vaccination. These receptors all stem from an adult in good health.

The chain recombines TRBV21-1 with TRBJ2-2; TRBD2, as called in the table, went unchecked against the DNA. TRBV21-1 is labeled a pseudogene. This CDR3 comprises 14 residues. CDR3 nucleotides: TGTGCCAGCAGGCGCCCTCTACCAAGAGGGGAGCTGTTTTTT. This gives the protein CASRRPLPRGELFF.

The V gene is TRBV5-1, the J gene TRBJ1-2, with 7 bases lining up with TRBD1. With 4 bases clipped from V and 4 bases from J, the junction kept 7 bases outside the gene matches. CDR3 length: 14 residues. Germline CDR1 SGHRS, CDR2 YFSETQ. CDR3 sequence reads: CASSPQGVVYGYTF. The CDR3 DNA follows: TGCGCCAGCAGCCCGCAGGGGGTCGTCTATGGCTACACCTTC.

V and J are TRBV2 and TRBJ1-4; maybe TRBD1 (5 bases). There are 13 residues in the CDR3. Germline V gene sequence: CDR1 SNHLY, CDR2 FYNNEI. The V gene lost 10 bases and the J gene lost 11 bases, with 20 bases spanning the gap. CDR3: CATQTARNGKLFF. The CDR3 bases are TGTGCCACCCAGACAGCCCGAAACGGGAAACTGTTTTTT. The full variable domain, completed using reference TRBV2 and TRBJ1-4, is EPEVTQTPSHQVTQMGQEVILRCVPISNHLYFYWYRQILGQKVEFLVSFYNNEISEKSEIFDDQFSVERPDGSNFTLKIRSTKLEDSAMYFCATQTARNGKLFFGSGTQLSVL.

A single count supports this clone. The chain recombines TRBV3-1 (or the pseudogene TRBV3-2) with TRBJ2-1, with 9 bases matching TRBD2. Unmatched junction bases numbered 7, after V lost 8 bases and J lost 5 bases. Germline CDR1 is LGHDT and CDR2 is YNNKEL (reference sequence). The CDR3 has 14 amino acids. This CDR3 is CASRDLAGDNEQFF. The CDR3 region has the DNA TGTGCCAGCCGGGACTTAGCGGGAGACAATGAGCAGTTCTTC.

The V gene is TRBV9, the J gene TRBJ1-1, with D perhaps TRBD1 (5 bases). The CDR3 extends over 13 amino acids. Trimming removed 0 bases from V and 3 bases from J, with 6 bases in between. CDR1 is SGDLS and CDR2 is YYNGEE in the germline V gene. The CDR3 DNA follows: TGTGCCAGCAGCGTAGAAGGGGACACTGAAGCTTTCTTT. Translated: CASSVEGDTEAFF.